This TCR beta chain was recovered during a study of early T cells in non-severe SARS-CoV-2 infection (dated by TCRdb to 2020 to 2023). Context from the whole study: Because TCR sequencing was done on bulk RNA from unsorted whole blood, the alpha and beta chains could not be paired. Results the study describes overall, beyond this receptor: VDJdb matching was skewed toward anti-spike CD8 responses, so virus-specific expansions were likely underestimated and private and CD4 specificities were missed.

The study was a case-control design nested within a healthcare worker cohort in London, UK, with weekly nasopharyngeal swab PCR tests and blood sampling. Healthcare workers were recruited between 23 and 31 March 2020, during the week of the UK lockdown, and were followed weekly for up to about 15 weeks. This clonotype was seen just once. The antigen it recognizes is unknown. This clone may be a read error of a much larger clone one base away. The germline V gene (reference sequence) gives CDR1 as LGHDT and CDR2 as YNNKEL. Measured from the cysteine to the phenylalanine, the CDR3 is 13 residues long. The retained sequence is limited to the CDR3, 39 bases, with the frame set at the first base. Preparation of the library involved 5' RACE. The sequencer listed for this sample is NextSeq 500. In the TCR library protocol, unique molecular identifiers were attached to individual cDNA molecules to correct for PCR bias and sequencing error. TCR alpha and beta chains were both sequenced, and the abundances of alpha and beta sequences in each sample were closely correlated with each other. The paper's data handling went like this. Decombinator V4 was used to perform V gene, J gene and CDR3 annotation of TCR sequences. Expanded TCRs were defined as changing significantly between any two time points under a Poisson model with p below 0.0001. TCR abundances were normalised to the total number of TCRs sequenced in each sample and reported as counts per million. MAIT TCRs were defined by TRAV1-2 paired with TRAJ12, TRAJ20 or TRAJ33, and iNKT TCRs by TRAV10 paired with TRAJ18. VDJdb, accessed on 1 November 2021, was searched for TCRs annotated for CMV, EBV and SARS-CoV-2, and TCRs annotated for more than one antigen were excluded. The public reads were reanalyzed by TCRdb: fastp trimming at Q25, MiXCR alignment, in-frame beta chains only. Rows with a matching CDR3 protein are joined into one entry that keeps the most common DNA and genes. The V and J calls and clone size are TCRdb's, not the authors'. The sample records about 69,000 distinct CDR3 sequences, 9.5% of which are singletons. Under 7% of the sample is held by the ten biggest clonotypes.

Here the chain combines TRBV3-1 and TRBJ2-7; the D gene remains uncertain. The receptor was isolated from an adult who was a healthcare worker with PCR-confirmed SARS-CoV-2 infection or an uninfected control (not recorded which). The sequenced material came from whole blood. The nucleotides are TGTACCAGCAGCCAAGCTGGCCCCTACGAGCAGTACTTC. It specifies CTSSQAGPYEQYF.